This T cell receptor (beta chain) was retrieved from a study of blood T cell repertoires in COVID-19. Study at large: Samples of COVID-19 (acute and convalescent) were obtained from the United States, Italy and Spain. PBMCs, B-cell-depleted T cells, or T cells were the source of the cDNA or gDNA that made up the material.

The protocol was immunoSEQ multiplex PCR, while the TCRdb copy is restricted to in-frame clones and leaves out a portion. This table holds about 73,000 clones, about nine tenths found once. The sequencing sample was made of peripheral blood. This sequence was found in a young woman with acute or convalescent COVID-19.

The CDR3 bases are TGTGCCAGCAGCTTAGGAACAGGGGGCACAGACGAGCAGTACTTC. This codes for CASSLGTGGTDEQYF. The V and J genes are TRBV11-2 and TRBJ2-7; the match to TRBD1 covers 9 bases. The ends lost 1 base at V and 5 bases at J; junction bases unmatched: 6. This CDR3 has 15 residues. The germline V gene encodes CDR1 SGHAT and CDR2 FQNNGV.